This is a list of T cell receptor beta chains from one sample in a study of MAIT cells during Salmonella Paratyphi A infection. TCRdb redid the calling of the 5' RACE reads with MiXCR, one entry per CDR3 protein. The sample carries 600 or so distinct CDR3 sequences, 30% to 35% recorded once. The sample consisted of MAIT cells from PBMCs, taken at the middle sampling point of the challenge study. The origin of the receptors is a person aged 18 to 75 who was deliberately infected with Salmonella Paratyphi A in a paratyphoid fever challenge study. Each CDR3 is given with its conserved first and last residue. The D gene is left open where the match is weak. Clone size appears in some rows only: once, few, many, or a class for an expanded clone.

cdr3_length: 14; j_call: TRBJ2-2; v_call: TRBV6-4; clone_size: -; d_call: -; cdr3_aa: CASSDSTGANVLFF; cdr3_nt: TGTGCCAGCAGTGACTCGACTGGGGCCAACGTCCTGTTTTTT
cdr3_length: 14; j_call: TRBJ2-7; v_call: TRBV12-2; clone_size: -; d_call: -; cdr3_aa: CARDPREGAYEQYF; cdr3_nt: TGTGCTAGAGATCCGAGGGAGGGGGCCTACGAGCAGTACTTC
cdr3_length: 12; j_call: TRBJ2-2; v_call: TRBV4-1; clone_size: -; d_call: -; cdr3_aa: CASREGSGELFF; cdr3_nt: TGCGCCAGCAGGGAGGGTTCCGGGGAGCTGTTTTTT
cdr3_length: 15; j_call: TRBJ1-5; v_call: TRBV7-7; clone_size: -; d_call: TRBD1; cdr3_aa: CAGSSTGNSNQPQHF; cdr3_nt: TGTGCTGGCAGTTCGACAGGGAATAGCAATCAGCCCCAGCATTTT
cdr3_length: 17; j_call: TRBJ2-7; v_call: TRBV27; clone_size: -; d_call: TRBD2; cdr3_aa: CASSPLGRLAGAYEQYF; cdr3_nt: TGTGCCAGCAGCCCGCTCGGGCGGCTAGCGGGAGCCTACGAGCAGTACTTC
cdr3_length: 13; j_call: TRBJ2-2; v_call: TRBV6-4; clone_size: -; d_call: TRBD1; cdr3_aa: CASSRTGAGELFF; cdr3_nt: TGTGCCAGCAGCCGGACAGGGGCCGGGGAGCTGTTTTTT
cdr3_length: 13; j_call: TRBJ2-7; v_call: TRBV20-1; clone_size: large; d_call: -; cdr3_aa: CSASIRDPYEQYF; cdr3_nt: TGCAGTGCTAGTATCAGGGATCCCTACGAGCAGTACTTC
cdr3_length: 20; j_call: TRBJ2-7; v_call: TRBV21-1; clone_size: -; d_call: -; cdr3_aa: CASSFYICSARDGDRGEQYF; cdr3_nt: -
cdr3_length: 14; j_call: TRBJ2-1; v_call: TRBV20-1; clone_size: hyperexpanded; d_call: TRBD2; cdr3_aa: CSARSSGSHNEQFF; cdr3_nt: TGCAGTGCTAGATCTAGCGGGAGCCACAATGAGCAGTTCTTC
cdr3_length: 14; j_call: TRBJ2-1; v_call: TRBV29-1; clone_size: medium-sized; d_call: TRBD2; cdr3_aa: CSSGGAGDYNEQFF; cdr3_nt: TGCAGCAGTGGGGGAGCGGGAGACTACAATGAGCAGTTCTTC
cdr3_length: 17; j_call: TRBJ1-2; v_call: TRBV20-1; clone_size: few; d_call: -; cdr3_aa: CSARVDFGTQASRGYTF; cdr3_nt: TGCAGTGCTAGAGTCGACTTCGGGACACAAGCGTCGCGTGGCTACACCTTC
cdr3_length: 13; j_call: TRBJ2-2; v_call: TRBV6-4; clone_size: large; d_call: -; cdr3_aa: CASSVGNTGELFF; cdr3_nt: TGTGCCAGCAGTGTGGGGAACACCGGGGAGCTGTTTTTT
cdr3_length: 13; j_call: TRBJ2-1; v_call: TRBV6-2/TRBV6-3; clone_size: large; d_call: -; cdr3_aa: CASSYGEYNEQFF; cdr3_nt: TGTGCCAGCAGTTACGGGGAGTACAATGAGCAGTTCTTC
cdr3_length: 14; j_call: TRBJ1-5; v_call: TRBV20-1; clone_size: few; d_call: -; cdr3_aa: CSARGIGLTQPQHF; cdr3_nt: TGCAGTGCTAGGGGGATTGGACTAACTCAGCCCCAGCATTTT
cdr3_length: 19; j_call: TRBJ2-3; v_call: TRBV20-1; clone_size: -; d_call: -; cdr3_aa: CSAKRGQGAKAGPTDTQYF; cdr3_nt: TGCAGTGCCAAGCGAGGGCAGGGGGCAAAAGCGGGACCAACAGATACGCAGTATTTT
cdr3_length: 15; j_call: TRBJ2-1; v_call: TRBV6-4; clone_size: -; d_call: TRBD2; cdr3_aa: CASSDNSGGYNEQFF; cdr3_nt: TGTGCCAGCAGTGACAATAGCGGGGGATACAATGAGCAGTTCTTC
cdr3_length: 17; j_call: TRBJ2-1; v_call: TRBV20-1; clone_size: large; d_call: TRBD2; cdr3_aa: CSPRETSGRALYNEQFF; cdr3_nt: TGCAGTCCTAGGGAGACTAGCGGGAGGGCCCTCTACAATGAGCAGTTCTTC
cdr3_length: 10; j_call: TRBJ2-5; v_call: TRBV4-1; clone_size: -; d_call: -; cdr3_aa: CASSQETQYF; cdr3_nt: TGTGCCAGCAGCCAAGAGACCCAGTACTTC
cdr3_length: 16; j_call: TRBJ2-6; v_call: TRBV10-3; clone_size: medium-sized; d_call: TRBD2; cdr3_aa: CAISEREGSGANVLTF; cdr3_nt: TGTGCCATCAGTGAGCGGGAGGGCTCTGGGGCCAACGTCCTGACTTTC
cdr3_length: 14; j_call: TRBJ2-1; v_call: TRBV20-1; clone_size: few; d_call: TRBD2; cdr3_aa: CSAGGGRDYNEQFF; cdr3_nt: TGCAGTGCGGGGGGGGGAAGGGACTACAATGAGCAGTTCTTC
cdr3_length: 16; j_call: TRBJ1-2; v_call: TRBV29-1; clone_size: few; d_call: -; cdr3_aa: CSVGPGIVSYDYGYTF; cdr3_nt: TGCAGCGTTGGCCCGGGTATAGTTTCCTATGACTATGGCTACACCTTC
cdr3_length: 16; j_call: TRBJ2-6; v_call: TRBV20-1; clone_size: hyperexpanded; d_call: TRBD2; cdr3_aa: CSAVAGGPSGANVLTF; cdr3_nt: TGCAGTGCGGTAGCGGGAGGTCCCTCTGGGGCCAACGTCCTGACTTTC
cdr3_length: 12; j_call: TRBJ2-3; v_call: TRBV20-1; clone_size: large; d_call: -; cdr3_aa: CSARDSEVTQYF; cdr3_nt: TGCAGTGCTAGAGATTCGGAGGTAACGCAGTATTTT
cdr3_length: 14; j_call: TRBJ2-7; v_call: TRBV20-1; clone_size: -; d_call: TRBD1; cdr3_aa: CSASDRADSYEQYF; cdr3_nt: TGCAGTGCTAGCGACAGGGCCGACTCCTACGAGCAGTACTTC
cdr3_length: 16; j_call: TRBJ2-3; v_call: TRBV20-1; clone_size: -; d_call: TRBD2; cdr3_aa: CSASMPLAGVTDTQYF; cdr3_nt: TGCAGTGCTTCCATGCCTCTAGCGGGAGTGACAGATACGCAGTATTTT
cdr3_length: 13; j_call: TRBJ2-2; v_call: TRBV6-4; clone_size: -; d_call: -; cdr3_aa: CASSNSLAGELFF; cdr3_nt: TGTGCCAGCAGTAACTCGCTCGCCGGGGAGCTGTTTTTT
cdr3_length: 14; j_call: TRBJ1-1; v_call: TRBV11-3; clone_size: few; d_call: -; cdr3_aa: CASSLEWTNMGAFF; cdr3_nt: TGTGCCAGCAGCTTAGAGTGGACAAACATGGGAGCTTTCTTT
cdr3_length: 14; j_call: TRBJ2-2; v_call: TRBV24-1; clone_size: large; d_call: -; cdr3_aa: CATSPSLDTGELFF; cdr3_nt: TGTGCCACCAGTCCTAGCTTAGACACCGGGGAGCTGTTTTTT
cdr3_length: 15; j_call: TRBJ2-2; v_call: TRBV24-1; clone_size: large; d_call: -; cdr3_aa: CATSVGSSDTGELFF; cdr3_nt: TGTGCCACCAGTGTAGGATCTTCGGACACCGGGGAGCTGTTTTTT
cdr3_length: 16; j_call: TRBJ2-1; v_call: TRBV6-4; clone_size: few; d_call: TRBD2; cdr3_aa: CASSVSGTSGHNEQFF; cdr3_nt: TGTGCCAGCAGTGTCTCTGGGACTAGCGGCCACAATGAGCAGTTCTTC
cdr3_length: 14; j_call: TRBJ2-7; v_call: TRBV20-1; clone_size: medium-sized; d_call: -; cdr3_aa: CSASRSSGGDEQYF; cdr3_nt: TGCAGTGCTAGTAGGAGTAGCGGAGGGGACGAGCAGTACTTC